In this sample, the clone carrying this T cell receptor beta chain turned up many times. Stable Graves' hyperthyroidism denoted no ophthalmopathy progression over 18 months. The record originates from a study of T cells in Graves' hyperthyroidism and ophthalmopathy. The CDR3 consists of 14 residues. Trimming stripped 6 bases from V and 0 bases from J, with 13 bases between. The germline V gene encodes CDR1 DFQATT and CDR2 SNEGSKA (reference sequence). RNA transcripts gave rise to amplified TCR beta CDR3 regions. First-round RT-PCR of the TCR CDR3 relied on the HTBI primer set. TCRdb processed the multiplex PCR reads anew with MiXCR; each CDR3 protein has one entry. The sample contains under 800,000 distinct CDR3 sequences, 12% to 15% of which appear only once.

Sequencing was carried out using blood. The chain joins TRBV20-1 to TRBJ2-3; D gene uncertain. The receptor's source is a woman aged 18-29 years with Graves' hyperthyroidism. CDR3 sequence (DNA): TGCAGTGCCGGACGGACGGAGAGCACAGATACGCAGTATTTT. Protein sequence: CSAGRTESTDTQYF.